A single sample is the source of the 23 T cell receptor beta chains below, sequenced in a study of shared T cell receptors in the human thymus. Clones were read by immunoSEQ multiplex PCR, and TCRdb kept only the in-frame ones, dropping some. The data hold hundreds of thousands of clones, with around 89% observed a single time. The same data also contributed to another study, on human thymus T cells.

The specimen sequenced was thymocytes. The receptor source for this set is a boy younger than two with a congenital heart defect.

Only one count was recorded for this clone. V usage is TRBV28 and J usage is TRBJ1-5, with 12 nucleotides matching TRBD1. Germline assignment: CDR1 MDHEN and CDR2 SYDVKM. The junction had 10 bases not matched to a gene; V was cut back by 4 bases and J by 6 bases. CDR3 length: 17 amino acids. Here the CDR3 reads CASSYPRGTGGSQPQHF. The CDR3 DNA reads as TGTGCCAGCAGTTACCCACGAGGGACAGGGGGCAGTCAGCCCCAGCATTTT.

The rearrangement links TRBV30 to TRBJ2-2; the D gene is possibly TRBD1 (5 bases). This CDR3 has 14 amino acids. Trimming removed 2 bases at V and 1 base at J, with 8 bases between. Germline-derived CDR1 and CDR2 are GTSNPN and SVGIG (reference sequence). Here the CDR3 reads CAWSLTGNTGELFF. The CDR3 DNA reads as TGTGCCTGGAGTCTTACAGGGAACACCGGGGAGCTGTTTTTT.

This clone was recorded only once. The chain employs TRBV30 and TRBJ1-4, with 8 bases fitting TRBD1. V trimming: 3 bases; J trimming: 0 bases; junction bases outside the gene matches: 6. Germline CDR1 and CDR2: GTSNPN and SVGIG (reference sequence). CDR3 length: 16 residues. In DNA, the CDR3 is TGTGCCTGGAGAGGGACAGGAGGAGCAACTAATGAAAAACTGTTTTTT. Translating it yields CAWRGTGGATNEKLFF.

This clone was seen a few times. V usage is TRBV11-2 and J usage is TRBJ2-3, with D perhaps TRBD2 (6 bases). This CDR3 spans 15 amino acids. The V end was cut by 3 bases, the J end by 2 bases, with 12 bases between. Germline V gene lookup returns CDR1 SGHAT and CDR2 FQNNGV. The CDR3 region has the DNA TGTGCCAGCAGCTTCGCGGGACCAATCACAGATACGCAGTATTTT. It is translated as CASSFAGPITDTQYF.

V usage is TRBV15 and J usage is TRBJ1-2, with 11 bases aligning to TRBD1. The trim removed 6 bases at V and 4 bases at J, leaving 10 bases unmatched. Per the germline V gene, CDR1 is LNHNV and CDR2 is YYDKDF (reference sequence). CDR3 length: 16 residues. The CDR3 bases are TGTGCCACCAGTCCTATCCGGGACAGGGGGACCTATGGCTACACCTTC. It specifies CATSPIRDRGTYGYTF.

The chain carries TRBV2 and TRBJ1-1, with no clear D. Trimming cost V 6 bases and J 5 bases, with 7 bases left between them. The CDR3 contains 11 residues. From germline, CDR1 is SNHLY and CDR2 FYNNEI. CDR3 nucleotides: TGTGCCAGCAGACCCGGGACTGAAGCTTTCTTT. It translates to CASRPGTEAFF.

CDR3: CASSPRRPADEQYF. CDR3 nucleotides: TGTGCCAGCTCACCGAGGCGCCCTGCCGACGAGCAGTACTTC. The V and J genes are TRBV18 and TRBJ2-7, with D unresolved. There are 14 residues in the CDR3. Trimming removed 3 bases at V and 5 bases at J, with 14 bases between. CDR1 and CDR2 from the germline V gene are KGHSH and LQKENI.

The rearrangement uses TRBV5-4 and TRBJ2-1, with 12 positions matching TRBD2. The length of the CDR3 is 18 residues. CDR1 and CDR2 (germline): SGHNT, YYREEE (reference sequence). Germline trimming cut 1 base from V and 5 bases from J; bases unmatched to any gene: 10. The CDR3 spells CASSLLRTSGNFDNEQFF. The CDR3 DNA is TGTGCCAGCAGCTTGCTCAGGACTAGCGGGAATTTCGACAATGAGCAGTTCTTC.

This clone was seen only once. The genes are TRBV9 and TRBJ2-2, with a possible D match to TRBD1 (6 bases). CDR3 length: 16 amino acids. The germline V gene has CDR1 SGDLS and CDR2 YYNGEE. Trimming left V 2 bases short and J 0 bases short, with 11 bases between. CDR3 sequence: CASSVQGPPNTGELFF. DNA of the CDR3: TGTGCCAGCAGCGTCCAGGGGCCCCCGAACACCGGGGAGCTGTTTTTT. The full variable domain, rest sourced from reference TRBV9 and TRBJ2-2, is DSGVTQTPKHLITATGQRVTLRCSPRSGDLSVYWYQQSLDQGLQFLIQYYNGEERAKGNILERFSAQQFPDLHSELNLSSLELGDSALYFCASSVQGPPNTGELFFGEGSRLTVL.

The CDR3 reads CASSSLAPQETQYF. DNA for the CDR3: TGTGCCAGCAGCTCTTTAGCGCCCCAAGAGACCCAGTACTTC. The rearrangement joins TRBV5-6 to TRBJ2-5; D possibly corresponds to TRBD2 (5 bases). The germline CDR1 and CDR2 sequences are SGHDT and YYEEEE. The V and J ends lost 3 bases and 1 base respectively, with 10 bases between them. The length of the CDR3 is 14 residues.

The CDR3 coding sequence is TGTGCCAGCTCACCAAGGCCGGGGGAGACCCAGTACTTC. Translation: CASSPRPGETQYF. The chain links TRBV18 to TRBJ2-5, with D perhaps matching TRBD2 (5 bases). The CDR3 is 13 amino acids. CDR1 and CDR2 (germline): KGHSH, LQKENI. The V gene lost 2 bases and the J gene lost 5 bases, with 9 bases spanning the gap.

This chain joins TRBV2 and TRBJ2-7, with TRBD2 matching 16 bases. V lost 6 bases, J lost 3 bases, and 5 bases stayed unmatched. Germline lookup yields CDR1 SNHLY and CDR2 FYNNEI. This CDR3 has 16 residues. As DNA, the CDR3 is TGTGCCAGCAGGGGGACTAGCGGGAGGGACTACTACGAGCAGTACTTC. Its translation: CASRGTSGRDYYEQYF.

The chain employs TRBV7-6 and TRBJ2-5, with TRBD2 as a possible D gene (5 bases). The V gene lost 3 bases and the J gene lost 2 bases, with 13 bases spanning the gap. The CDR3 spans 15 residues. CDR1 and CDR2 (germline): SGHVS, FNYEAQ. CDR3 in DNA: TGTGCCAGCAGCTTCGAGATTGAGGGACAAGAGACCCAGTACTTC. Encoded protein: CASSFEIEGQETQYF.

This clone was observed a single time. The rearrangement uses TRBV4-3 and TRBJ2-3, with D maybe TRBD2 (6 bases). V dropped 1 base and J dropped 6 bases, with 14 bases sitting between them. Germline values: CDR1 LGHNA, CDR2 YSLEER. The CDR3 extends over 15 amino acids. The CDR3 is CASSQVEGLTDTQYF. The CDR3 region has the DNA TGCGCCAGCAGCCAAGTTGAGGGACTCACCGATACGCAGTATTTT.

This chain joins TRBV6-1 and TRBJ2-4; perhaps TRBD2 as D (6 bases). V was trimmed by 3 bases and J by 9 bases, leaving 27 bases between them. This CDR3 spans 18 amino acids. Germline V gene data show CDR1 as MNHNS and CDR2 as SASEGT. CDR3: CASSDPYLVTGEEGIQYF. The CDR3 DNA is TGTGCCAGCAGTGACCCGTATCTAGTAACAGGAGAGGAGGGCATTCAGTACTTC.

This chain uses TRBV14 with TRBJ2-7; 7 bases fit TRBD2. The CDR3 runs 17 residues. The J segment lost 6 bases and the V segment lost 4 bases, leaving 18 bases of the junction unmatched. Germline CDR1 and CDR2: SGHDN and FVKESK. The CDR3 region is CASSLRSMGGSGGEQYF. CDR3 DNA: TGTGCCAGCAGCCTCCGTTCCATGGGCGGGAGCGGAGGCGAGCAGTACTTC.

The chain links TRBV27 to TRBJ2-5; 9 bases agree with TRBD2. Judging by the DNA end, TRBJ2-7 fits better; the J call may be wrong. The length of the CDR3 is 16 residues. Germline V CDR1 and CDR2: MNHEY, SMNVEV (reference sequence). CDR3 sequence reads: CASSVLTSGRPHEQYF. DNA for the CDR3: TGTGCCAGCAGTGTCTTGACTAGCGGTCGGCCCCACGAGCAGTACTTC.

The chain combines TRBV19 with TRBJ2-1, with D possibly being TRBD2 (5 bases). Germline V gene sequence: CDR1 LNHDA, CDR2 SQIVND (reference sequence). The CDR3 totals 14 residues. Trimming took 5 bases from V and 2 from J, leaving 10 bases between them. CDR3 nucleotide sequence: TGTGCCAGTAGTTCGCGGGCTGCCTACAATGAGCAGTTCTTC. As protein: CASSSRAAYNEQFF.

The chain is built from TRBV29-1 and TRBJ2-3, with 8 bases lining up with TRBD2. The V gene end was trimmed by 2 bases and the J gene end by 7 bases; junction bases not matched to a gene: 8. The CDR3 runs to 14 residues. Germline loops: CDR1 SQVTM, CDR2 ANQGSEA. The CDR3 DNA is TGCAGCGTTGAAAGAGCGGGAGTGAGGTATACGCAGTATTTT. This codes for CSVERAGVRYTQYF.

The J gene is TRBJ2-7, the V gene TRBV6-5, with 8 bases lining up with TRBD1. Germline CDR1 MNHEY, CDR2 SVGAGI. V dropped 2 bases and J dropped 2; count of bases not matched to a gene: 8. The CDR3 is made up of 16 amino acids. The chain's CDR3 is CASSYRPGQGAYEQYF. The CDR3 nucleotides are TGTGCCAGCAGTTACCGGCCCGGACAGGGCGCCTACGAGCAGTACTTC.

The genes are TRBV2 and TRBJ2-5; no clear D. V was shortened by 8 bases and J by 2 bases, with 9 bases between the two germline ends. This CDR3 contains 12 residues. Germline V gene lookup returns CDR1 SNHLY and CDR2 FYNNEI. The CDR3: CASSDFQETQYF. The CDR3 nucleotides are TGTGCCAGCTCCGACTTTCAAGAGACCCAGTACTTC.

V gene TRBV11-2 combines with J gene TRBJ2-1, with 7 bases identical to TRBD2. Trimming at V came to 4 bases and at J to 8 bases, leaving 20 bases not matched to a gene. The length of the CDR3 is 18 residues. CDR1 SGHAT and CDR2 FQNNGV come from the germline V gene. CDR3 in amino acids: CASSSPRQRESIPHEQFF. The CDR3 DNA is TGTGCCAGCAGCTCCCCGCGCCAGCGGGAATCAATCCCCCATGAGCAGTTCTTC.

J is TRBJ2-1 and V is TRBV27, with 10 bases that match TRBD2. The CDR3 has 14 residues. V gave up 7 bases and J gave up 4 bases; unmatched junction bases: 4. Looked up from germline, CDR1 is MNHEY and CDR2 is SMNVEV (reference sequence). The CDR3 sequence is CASKLAGRYNEQFF. DNA for the CDR3: TGTGCCAGCAAACTAGCGGGAAGGTACAATGAGCAGTTCTTC.